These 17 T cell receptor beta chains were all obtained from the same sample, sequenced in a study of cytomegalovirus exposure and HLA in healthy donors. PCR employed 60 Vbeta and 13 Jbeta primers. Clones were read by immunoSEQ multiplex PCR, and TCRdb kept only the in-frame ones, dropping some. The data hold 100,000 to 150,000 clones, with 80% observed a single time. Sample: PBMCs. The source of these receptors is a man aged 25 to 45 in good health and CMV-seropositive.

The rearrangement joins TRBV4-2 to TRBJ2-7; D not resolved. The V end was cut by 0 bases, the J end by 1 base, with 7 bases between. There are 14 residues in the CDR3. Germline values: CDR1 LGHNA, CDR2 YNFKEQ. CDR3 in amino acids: CASSQESGSYEQYF. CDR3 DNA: TGTGCCAGCAGCCAAGAATCCGGTTCCTACGAGCAGTACTTC.

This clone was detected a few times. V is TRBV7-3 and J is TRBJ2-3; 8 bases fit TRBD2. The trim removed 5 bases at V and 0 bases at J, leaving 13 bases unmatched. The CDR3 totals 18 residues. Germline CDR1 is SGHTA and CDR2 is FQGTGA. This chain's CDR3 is CASSPSPHPGGSTDTQYF. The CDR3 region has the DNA TGTGCCAGCAGCCCGAGCCCCCATCCGGGGGGGAGCACAGATACGCAGTATTTT.

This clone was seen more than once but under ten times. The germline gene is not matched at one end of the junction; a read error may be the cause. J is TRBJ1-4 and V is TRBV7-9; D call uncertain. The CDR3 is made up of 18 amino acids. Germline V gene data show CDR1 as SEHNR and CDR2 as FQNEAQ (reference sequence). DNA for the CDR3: TGTTCCAGCAGCTATAGGAAGGACTCGCAAGCAACTAATGAAAACCTGTTTTTT. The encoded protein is CSSSYRKDSQATNENLFF.

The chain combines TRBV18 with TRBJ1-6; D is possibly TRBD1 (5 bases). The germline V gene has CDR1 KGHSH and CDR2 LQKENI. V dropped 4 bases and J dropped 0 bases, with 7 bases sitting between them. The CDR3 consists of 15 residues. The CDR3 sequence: CASSLTGSYNSPLHF. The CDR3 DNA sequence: TGTGCCAGCTCACTTACAGGCTCCTATAATTCACCCCTCCACTTT. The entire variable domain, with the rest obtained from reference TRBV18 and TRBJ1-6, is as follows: NAGVMQNPRHLVRRRGQEARLRCSPMKGHSHVYWYRQLPEEGLKFMVYLQKENIIDESGMPKERFSAEFPKEGPSILRIQQVVRGDSAAYFCASSLTGSYNSPLHFGNGTRLTVT.

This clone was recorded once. The CDR3 DNA follows: TGTGCCAGCAGTAAAGGGGACAGGGTGGCCGGCTACACCTTC. It is translated as CASSKGDRVAGYTF. This chain connects TRBV6-5 to TRBJ1-2; 9 bases fit TRBD1. The CDR3 sequence is 14 residues long. CDR1 is MNHEY and CDR2 is SVGAGI in the germline V gene. J lost 8 bases, V lost 5 bases, and 9 bases had no gene match.

DNA of the CDR3: TGTGCCAGCAGCGAAACAGGGGTCACCGGGGAGCTGTTTTTT. Residues: CASSETGVTGELFF. The gene calls are TRBV6-4 and TRBJ2-2; 7 nucleotides match TRBD1. V was clipped by 6 bases and J by 4 bases; unmatched bases: 5. This CDR3 is built from 14 residues. Germline lookup yields CDR1 MRHNA and CDR2 SNTAGT.

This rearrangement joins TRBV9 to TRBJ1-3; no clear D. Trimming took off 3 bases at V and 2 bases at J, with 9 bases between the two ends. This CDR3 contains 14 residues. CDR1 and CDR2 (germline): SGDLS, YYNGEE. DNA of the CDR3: TGTGCCAGCAGCGCGAACGGGGCTGGAAACACCATATATTTT. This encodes CASSANGAGNTIYF.

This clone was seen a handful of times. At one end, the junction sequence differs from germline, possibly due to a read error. In nucleotides, the CDR3 is TGCGCCAGCAGCCAACTCAGCTCTGGGGCCAACGGCCTGACTTTC. Translating gives CASSQLSSGANGLTF. The genes are TRBV4-1 and TRBJ2-6, with D maybe TRBD1 (5 bases). The CDR3 extends over 15 amino acids. Germline CDR1 reads MGHRA; CDR2 reads YSYEKL.

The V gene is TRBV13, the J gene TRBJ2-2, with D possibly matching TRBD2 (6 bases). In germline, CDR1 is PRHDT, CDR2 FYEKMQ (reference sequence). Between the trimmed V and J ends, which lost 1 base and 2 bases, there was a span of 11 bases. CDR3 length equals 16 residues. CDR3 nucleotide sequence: TGTGCCAGCAGCTTAGAGGCAGGGACTAACACCGGGGAGCTGTTTTTT. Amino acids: CASSLEAGTNTGELFF.

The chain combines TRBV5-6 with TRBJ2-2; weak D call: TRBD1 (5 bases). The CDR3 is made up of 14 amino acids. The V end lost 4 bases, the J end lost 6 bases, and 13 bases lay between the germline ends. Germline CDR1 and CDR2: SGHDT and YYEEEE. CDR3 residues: CASSALTGPGELFF. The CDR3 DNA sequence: TGTGCCAGCAGCGCCCTTACAGGTCCCGGGGAGCTGTTTTTT.

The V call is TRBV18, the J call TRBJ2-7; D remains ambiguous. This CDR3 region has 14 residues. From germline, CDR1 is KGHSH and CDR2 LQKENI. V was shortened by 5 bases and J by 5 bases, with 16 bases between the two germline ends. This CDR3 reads CASSASVPTNEQYF. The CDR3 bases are TGTGCCAGCTCAGCCTCGGTCCCCACGAACGAGCAGTACTTC.

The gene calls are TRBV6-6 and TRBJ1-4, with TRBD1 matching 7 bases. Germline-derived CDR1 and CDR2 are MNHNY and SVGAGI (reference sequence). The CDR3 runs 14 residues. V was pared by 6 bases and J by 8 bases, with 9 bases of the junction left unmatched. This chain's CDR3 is CASSIDRVGEKLFF. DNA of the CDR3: TGTGCCAGCAGCATCGACAGGGTCGGAGAAAAACTGTTTTTT.

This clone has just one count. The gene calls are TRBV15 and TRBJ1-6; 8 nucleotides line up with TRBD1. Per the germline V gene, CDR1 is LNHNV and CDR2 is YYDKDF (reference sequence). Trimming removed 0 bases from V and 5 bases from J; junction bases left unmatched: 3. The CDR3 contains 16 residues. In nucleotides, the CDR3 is TGTGCCACCAGCAGAGACCCGGGACAGGATAATTCACCCCTCCACTTT. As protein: CATSRDPGQDNSPLHF.

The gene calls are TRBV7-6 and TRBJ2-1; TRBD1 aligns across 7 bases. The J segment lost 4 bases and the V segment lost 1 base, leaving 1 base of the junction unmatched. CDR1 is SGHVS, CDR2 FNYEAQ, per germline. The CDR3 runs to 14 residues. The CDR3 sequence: CASSLEDRYNEQFF. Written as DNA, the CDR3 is TGTGCCAGCAGCTTAGAGGACAGGTACAATGAGCAGTTCTTC.

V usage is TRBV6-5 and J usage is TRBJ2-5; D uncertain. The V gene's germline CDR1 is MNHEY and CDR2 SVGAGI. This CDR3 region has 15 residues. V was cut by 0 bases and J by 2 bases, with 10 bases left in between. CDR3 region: CASSYSGTAQETQYF. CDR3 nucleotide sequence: TGTGCCAGCAGTTACTCAGGAACAGCTCAAGAGACCCAGTACTTC.

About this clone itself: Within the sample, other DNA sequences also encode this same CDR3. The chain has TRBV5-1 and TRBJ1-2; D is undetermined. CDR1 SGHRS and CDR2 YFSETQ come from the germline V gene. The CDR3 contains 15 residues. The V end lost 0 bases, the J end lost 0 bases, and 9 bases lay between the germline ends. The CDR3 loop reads CASSLAPQANYGYTF. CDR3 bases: TGCGCCAGCAGCTTGGCTCCGCAGGCTAACTATGGCTACACCTTC.

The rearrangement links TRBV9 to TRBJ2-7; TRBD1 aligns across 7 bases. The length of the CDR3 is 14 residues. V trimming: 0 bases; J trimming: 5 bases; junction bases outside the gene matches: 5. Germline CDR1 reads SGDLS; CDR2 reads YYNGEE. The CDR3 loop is CASSVGTGFDEQYF. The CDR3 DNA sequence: TGTGCCAGCAGCGTAGGGACAGGTTTCGACGAGCAGTACTTC.